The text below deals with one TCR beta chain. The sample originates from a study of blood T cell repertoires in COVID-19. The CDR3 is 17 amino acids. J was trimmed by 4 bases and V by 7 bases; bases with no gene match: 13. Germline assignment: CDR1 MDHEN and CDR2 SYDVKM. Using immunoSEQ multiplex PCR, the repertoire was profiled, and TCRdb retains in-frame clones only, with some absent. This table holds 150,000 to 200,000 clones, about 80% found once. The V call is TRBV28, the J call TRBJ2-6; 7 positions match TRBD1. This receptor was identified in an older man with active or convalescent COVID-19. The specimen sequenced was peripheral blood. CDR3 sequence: CASIPGTAAPGANVLTF. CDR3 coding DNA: TGTGCCAGCATCCCCGGGACAGCGGCACCGGGGGCCAACGTCCTGACTTTC.